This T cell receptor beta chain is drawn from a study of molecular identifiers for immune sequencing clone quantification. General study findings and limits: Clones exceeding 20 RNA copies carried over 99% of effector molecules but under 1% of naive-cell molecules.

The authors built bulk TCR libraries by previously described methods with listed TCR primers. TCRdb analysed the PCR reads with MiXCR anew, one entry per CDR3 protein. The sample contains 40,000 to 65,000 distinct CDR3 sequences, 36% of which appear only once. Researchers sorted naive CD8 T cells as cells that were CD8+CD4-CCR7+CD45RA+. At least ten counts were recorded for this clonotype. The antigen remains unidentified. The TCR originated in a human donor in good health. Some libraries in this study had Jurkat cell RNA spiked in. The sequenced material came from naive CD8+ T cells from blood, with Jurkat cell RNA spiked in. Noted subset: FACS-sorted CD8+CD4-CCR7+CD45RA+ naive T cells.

In DNA, the CDR3 is TGTGCCAGCAGTTTGTACGAGCAGTACTTC. The encoded protein is CASSLYEQYF. The chain employs TRBV28 and TRBJ2-7; D remains unclear. The germline V gene encodes CDR1 MDHEN and CDR2 SYDVKM. The CDR3 is 10 amino acids. V was pared by 3 bases and J by 4 bases, with 1 base between.